One sample yielded the 10 T cell receptor beta chains listed below, sequenced in a study of cytotoxic CD8 clonotypes in ibrutinib-treated CLL. Sequenced by immunoSEQ multiplex PCR; TCRdb stores in-frame clones only, minus some. Of nearly 15,000 clones listed, around 61% were seen once; the top ten hold roughly 13%. Here the sequenced sample was PBMCs, taken before ibrutinib treatment. Every receptor here comes from a human donor with chronic lymphocytic leukemia.

This rearrangement joins TRBV7-6 to TRBJ2-7, with D possibly TRBD2 on 5 matching bases. Per the germline V gene, CDR1 is SGHVS and CDR2 is FNYEAQ. The V end was cut by 1 base, the J end by 4 bases, with 11 bases between. The CDR3 contains 14 residues. The CDR3 loop is CASSLGEAGYEQYF. For the CDR3, the DNA is TGTGCCAGCAGCTTAGGCGAGGCGGGTTACGAGCAGTACTTC.

This sequence joins TRBV9 and TRBJ2-1, with a tentative D call TRBD1 (6 bases). The CDR3 sequence is 16 residues long. With 4 bases removed from V and 10 bases from J, the gap between germline ends came to 24 bases. Germline CDR1 and CDR2: SGDLS and YYNGEE. The CDR3 DNA sequence: TGTGCCAGCAGCATTTCCCCGACAGGAACACGTGGGGAGCAGTTCTTC. Protein sequence: CASSISPTGTRGEQFF.

This chain joins TRBV5-4 and TRBJ1-2, with D tentatively TRBD1 (6 bases). This CDR3 comprises 13 residues. CDR1 is SGHNT, CDR2 YYREEE, per germline (reference sequence). The germline V and J ends were trimmed by 4 bases and 4 bases, with 11 bases remaining between them. The CDR3 nucleotides read TGTGCCAGCAGCAGAGAGGGGGTCTATGGCTACACCTTC. It yields the protein CASSREGVYGYTF.

This chain connects TRBV29-1 to TRBJ2-5, with 7 bases fitting TRBD1. V was pared by 7 bases and J by 5 bases, with 7 bases of the junction left unmatched. There are 12 residues in the CDR3. Germline-derived CDR1 and CDR2 are SQVTM and ANQGSEA. The DNA for the CDR3 is TGCAGCGGGTCTACAGGGGTCGAGACCCAGTACTTC. As protein: CSGSTGVETQYF.

Only a few counts were recorded for this clone. The chain has TRBV7-9 and TRBJ2-7; maybe TRBD2 (5 bases). The CDR3 is 15 amino acids. Germline V lookup: CDR1 SEHNR, CDR2 FQNEAQ (reference sequence). V was clipped by 4 bases and J by 4 bases, with 17 bases between them. In DNA form, the CDR3 reads TGTGCCAGCAGCTCCACTAGTCCTTGGTTGTACGAGCAGTACTTC. This encodes CASSSTSPWLYEQYF.

This rearrangement joins TRBV10-3 to TRBJ2-1; unclear D gene. There are 15 residues in the CDR3. In germline, CDR1 is ENHRY, CDR2 SYGVKD. Trimming removed 5 bases at V and 6 bases at J, with 17 bases between. As DNA, the CDR3 is TGTGCCATCAGTAAGGCCGTCGATGCCGGCAATGAGCAGTTCTTC. Protein sequence: CAISKAVDAGNEQFF.

The chain recombines TRBV2 with TRBJ2-5, with a tentative D call TRBD1 (6 bases). Germline CDR1 reads SNHLY; CDR2 reads FYNNEI. This CDR3 contains 14 residues. The germline V and J ends were trimmed by 6 bases and 2 bases, with 13 bases remaining between them. DNA for the CDR3: TGTGCCAGCAGCCCTAGGACAGCTCAAGAGACCCAGTACTTC. It codes for CASSPRTAQETQYF.

The V gene is TRBV5-1, the J gene TRBJ1-1, with D possibly TRBD1 on 5 matching bases. The CDR3 length is 16 residues. V was trimmed by 5 bases and J by 0 bases, leaving 17 bases between them. Per the germline V gene, CDR1 is SGHRS and CDR2 is YFSETQ. CDR3 coding DNA: TGCGCCAGCAGTTTTCCCAATGGGGCTCTGAACACTGAAGCTTTCTTT. Protein sequence: CASSFPNGALNTEAFF.

This sequence joins TRBV11-3 and TRBJ1-5, with D possibly TRBD1 on 5 matching bases. Trimming removed 5 bases at V and 5 bases at J, with 16 bases between. Germline CDR1 reads SGHNT; CDR2 reads YENEEA. The CDR3 sequence is 15 residues long. The CDR3 nucleotides read TGTGCCAGCAGCCGCAGGTGGTGGGGGTATCAGCCCCAGCATTTT. The encoded protein is CASSRRWWGYQPQHF.

V and J are TRBV29-1 and TRBJ1-1; D unresolved. Germline V CDR1 and CDR2: SQVTM, ANQGSEA. The CDR3 loop spans 11 amino acids. V lost 3 bases and J lost 11, with 13 bases in between. The CDR3 spells CSVDIQRNAFF. DNA for the CDR3: TGCAGCGTTGACATCCAGAGGAACGCTTTCTTT.